This TCR beta chain was captured by sequencing in a study of regulatory T cells in long-lasting Graves disease. Study summary: New Graves' disease cases had less than 3 months of antithyroid drugs.

About this clonotype itself: The antigen is unknown.

V was clipped by 3 bases and J by 0 bases, with 11 bases between them. Per germline, CDR1 LNHDA and CDR2 SQIVND (reference sequence). The CDR3 runs 16 residues. The time point here: newly diagnosed GD, antithyroid drugs for less than 3 months. The TCR library was made from RNA extracted from PBMCs. Combining iRepertoire HTBI primers with Arm-PCR of CDR3 regions, the authors built TCR beta libraries. MiXCR, applied by TCRdb to the multiplex PCR reads, yields one record per CDR3 protein. The sample comprises roughly 560,000 distinct CDR3 sequences, 15% to 20% of which are singletons, and roughly 25% rests with the top ten. General study points: Favored gene segments in persistent disease were TRBV28, TRBJ1-2 and TRBJ2-5. Researchers reported studying only peripheral blood, not thyroid tissue.

These data are also associated with another study on T cells in Graves' hyperthyroidism and ophthalmopathy. Per that paper: Exclusion followed for patients with uncontrolled infection, other autoimmune disease, pregnancy or lactation.

The chain is built from TRBV19 and TRBJ1-4; a possible D gene is TRBD1 (5 bases). The sequence came from a middle-aged woman with Graves disease. This specimen was peripheral blood mononuclear cells (PBMCs), taken at new diagnosis, from a patient treated with antithyroid drugs. The DNA for the CDR3 is TGTGCCAGTAGTATGGGGCGACCTCCAACTAATGAAAAACTGTTTTTT. This sequence encodes CASSMGRPPTNEKLFF.